This T cell receptor (beta chain) was captured in a study of T-cell memory formation after mild COVID-19. Losses at the gene ends were 1 base for V and 3 bases for J; bases not matched to a gene: 4. Germline V gene lookup returns CDR1 LGHDT and CDR2 YNNKEL (reference sequence). There are 15 residues in the CDR3. This clonotype was observed a handful of times. 5'RACE, which relied on constant-segment primers, yielded TCR alpha and TCR beta cDNA libraries carrying sample barcodes and UMIs. TCRdb redid the calling of the 5' RACE reads with MiXCR, one entry per CDR3 protein. The repertoire consists of some 190,000 distinct CDR3 sequences, with around 19% occurring once and the leading ten covering roughly 2.4%.

This TCR was recovered from an adult woman who had mild COVID-19 (a few samples of this study predate the infection). Cell type and time point are not known. This rearrangement joins TRBV3-1 to TRBJ2-7; 9 nucleotides line up with TRBD1. Sequenced material: PBMCs or a T cell subset sorted from them (not recorded which). The CDR3 protein is CASSQGTGGFYEQYF. The DNA for the CDR3 is TGTGCCAGCAGCCAAGGTACAGGGGGCTTCTACGAGCAGTACTTC.